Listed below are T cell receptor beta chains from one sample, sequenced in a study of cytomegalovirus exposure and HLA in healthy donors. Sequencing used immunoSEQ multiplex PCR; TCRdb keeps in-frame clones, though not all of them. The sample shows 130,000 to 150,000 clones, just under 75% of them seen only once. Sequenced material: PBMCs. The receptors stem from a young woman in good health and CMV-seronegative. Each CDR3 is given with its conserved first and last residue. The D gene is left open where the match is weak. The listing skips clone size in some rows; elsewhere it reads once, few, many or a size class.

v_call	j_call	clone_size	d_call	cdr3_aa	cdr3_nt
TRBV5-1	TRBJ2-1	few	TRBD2	CASSLWASGLSYNEQFF	TGCGCCAGCAGCCTGTGGGCTAGCGGGCTCTCCTACAATGAGCAGTTCTTC
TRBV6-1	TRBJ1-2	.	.	CASLLRGGNYGYTF	TGTGCCAGCCTCCTACGGGGAGGGAACTATGGCTACACCTTC
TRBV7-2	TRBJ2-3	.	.	CASSSLSDTQYF	TGTGCCAGCAGCTCCCTATCGGATACGCAGTATTTT
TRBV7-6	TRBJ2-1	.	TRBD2	CASSLVLAGDNEQFF	TGTGCCAGCAGCTTAGTCCTAGCGGGGGACAATGAGCAGTTCTTC
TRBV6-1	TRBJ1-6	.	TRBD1	CASSDDGTGGSYNSPLHF	TGTGCCAGCAGTGATGATGGGACAGGGGGCTCCTATAATTCACCCCTCCACTTT
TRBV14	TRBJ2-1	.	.	CASSQETIEQFF	TGTGCCAGCAGCCAAGAAACAATTGAGCAGTTCTTC
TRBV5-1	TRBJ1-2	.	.	CASSWSDYGYTF	TGCGCCAGCAGCTGGAGTGACTATGGCTACACCTTC
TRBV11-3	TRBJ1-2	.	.	CASSSLDYGYTF	TGTGCCAGCAGCTCCCTCGACTATGGCTACACCTTC
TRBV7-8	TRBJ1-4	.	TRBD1	CASSSTGYATNEKLFF	TGTGCCAGCAGCTCGACAGGGTATGCAACTAATGAAAAACTGTTTTTT
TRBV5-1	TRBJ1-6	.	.	CASNQGSSRWSPLHF	TGCGCCAGCAACCAGGGAAGCAGCCGGTGGTCACCCCTCCACTTT
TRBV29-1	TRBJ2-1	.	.	CSVVGLAYNEQFF	TGCAGCGTTGTCGGGTTGGCCTACAATGAGCAGTTCTTC
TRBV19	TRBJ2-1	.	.	CASGSYEQFF	TGTGCCAGCGGGTCGTATGAGCAGTTCTTC
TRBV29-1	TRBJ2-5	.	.	CSVEGTVQETQYF	TGCAGCGTTGAAGGGACAGTACAAGAGACCCAGTACTTC
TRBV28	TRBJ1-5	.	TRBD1	CASSRQGSHQPQHF	TGTGCCAGCAGTCGACAGGGATCTCATCAGCCCCAGCATTTT
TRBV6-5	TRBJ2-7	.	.	CASSYSAGSPYEQYF	TGTGCCAGCAGTTACTCCGCAGGGTCCCCCTACGAGCAGTACTTC
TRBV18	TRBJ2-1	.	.	CASSPRREEGYNEQFF	TGTGCCAGCTCACCAAGGCGGGAAGAGGGATACAATGAGCAGTTCTTC
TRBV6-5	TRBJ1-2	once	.	CASSYGRVNYGYTF	TGTGCCAGCAGTTACGGCAGGGTTAACTATGGCTACACCTTC
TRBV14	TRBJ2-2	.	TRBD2	CASSQRTSGLSNTGELFF	TGTGCCAGCAGCCAGCGGACTAGCGGTCTTTCGAACACCGGGGAGCTGTTTTTT
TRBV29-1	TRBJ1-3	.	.	CSAEGSVTSGNTIYF	TGCAGCGCAGAGGGTTCAGTTACCTCTGGAAACACCATATATTTT
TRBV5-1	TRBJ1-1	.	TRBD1	CASRRPGTGGANTEAFF	TGCGCCAGCCGACGTCCCGGGACAGGGGGCGCGAACACTGAAGCTTTCTTT